These 21 T cell receptor beta chains share one sample of origin, sequenced in a study of T cells in Graves' hyperthyroidism and ophthalmopathy. Researchers took RNA transcripts and amplified the TCR beta CDR3 regions from them. When the TCR CDR3 underwent first-round RT-PCR, the HTBI primer set was used. Each CDR3 protein is one row after TCRdb ran MiXCR on the multiplex PCR reads. This sample yields under 350,000 distinct CDR3 sequences, of which about 18% are seen a single time; less than 70% belongs to the top ten. The source material was blood. The origin of the receptors is a woman in her sixties with Graves' ophthalmopathy.

The chain links TRBV4-3 to TRBJ1-2; tentative D call: TRBD1 (6 bases). CDR3 length: 13 residues. The ends were cut back, 4 bases at V and 8 bases at J, with 14 bases in the middle. CDR1 and CDR2 from the germline V gene are LGHNA and YSLEER. This CDR3 reads CASSRTEGGGYTF. In nucleotides, the CDR3 is TGCGCCAGCAGCCGAACCGAGGGGGGGGGCTACACCTTC.

This clonotype came up many times. The gene calls are TRBV7-6 and TRBJ2-7; D possibly corresponds to TRBD2 (5 bases). The CDR3 sequence is 12 residues long. The germline V gene has CDR1 SGHVS and CDR2 FNYEAQ. V was clipped by 3 bases and J by 7 bases, with 10 bases between them. CDR3 residues: CASSLGVGEQYF. For the CDR3, the DNA is TGTGCCAGCAGCTTGGGAGTGGGGGAGCAGTACTTC.

Only a few counts were recorded for this clonotype. The J gene is TRBJ1-1, the V gene TRBV25-1; D gene unclear. Trimming removed 3 bases at V and 0 bases at J, with 5 bases between. The germline V gene encodes CDR1 MGHDK and CDR2 SYGVNS. The CDR3 has 13 residues. CDR3 loop: CASSDPLNTEAFF. CDR3 DNA: TGTGCCAGCAGTGATCCACTGAACACTGAAGCTTTCTTT.

The table lists this clonotype with a few counts. The chain uses TRBV4-3 and TRBJ1-2; no reliable D call. Germline V lookup: CDR1 LGHNA, CDR2 YSLEER. Deletions cut 1 base from V and 4 bases from J, with 16 bases between. The CDR3 has 16 amino acids. The CDR3: CASSQVTPNSSYGYTF. DNA of the CDR3: TGCGCCAGCAGCCAAGTCACCCCCAACAGTAGCTATGGCTACACCTTC.

This clonotype was counted a few times. The V call is TRBV27, the J call TRBJ2-3; TRBD2 is a possible D gene (5 bases). The CDR3 spans 17 residues. Germline V gene sequence: CDR1 MNHEY, CDR2 SMNVEV (reference sequence). V gave up 0 bases and J gave up 5 bases, with 18 bases separating them. The CDR3 loop is CASSLSKTTSGRDTQYF. In DNA form, the CDR3 reads TGTGCCAGCAGTTTATCGAAAACAACTAGTGGGCGAGATACGCAGTATTTT.

In its sample, this clonotype was seen many times. The V and J genes are TRBV5-6 and TRBJ1-2, with D hard to call. The germline V gene encodes CDR1 SGHDT and CDR2 YYEEEE. The V end was cut by 4 bases, the J end by 5 bases, with 21 bases between. The CDR3 sequence is 16 residues long. The CDR3 is CASSPSRGGNRYGYTF. The CDR3 DNA reads as TGTGCCAGCAGCCCCAGTAGAGGTGGGAATCGTTATGGCTACACCTTC.

This clonotype was detected only a few times. The chain is built from TRBV9 and TRBJ2-3; D ambiguous. From germline, CDR1 is SGDLS and CDR2 YYNGEE. The CDR3 length is 13 residues. V was shortened by 4 bases and J by 5 bases, with 11 bases between the two germline ends. The CDR3 DNA is TGTGCCAGCAGCCCCAGACTGGTAGATACGCAGTATTTT. Its protein is CASSPRLVDTQYF.

This clonotype came up many times. The V call is TRBV12-3 or TRBV12-4, the J call TRBJ1-5; 9 nucleotides match TRBD1. The CDR3 loop spans 15 amino acids. The J segment lost 5 bases and the V segment lost 6 bases, leaving 8 bases of the junction unmatched. As DNA, the CDR3 is TGTGCCAGCAGGGGGGACAGGGTTGGGGATCAGCCCCAGCATTTT. Protein: CASRGDRVGDQPQHF.

This clonotype was counted many times. V and J are TRBV29-1 and TRBJ2-3, with TRBD2 identical over 7 bases. The germline V gene encodes CDR1 SQVTM and CDR2 ANQGSEA. Trimming cost V 4 bases and J 5 bases; bases outside gene matches: 3. This CDR3 is built from 12 residues. CDR3 residues: CSVVAGVDTQYF. The DNA for the CDR3 is TGCAGCGTTGTGGCGGGAGTAGATACGCAGTATTTT.

Notes on this clonotype: This may arise from a read error, as a much more abundant clone is one base away. The V gene is TRBV2, the J gene TRBJ1-4, with 7 bases matching TRBD1. Germline V lookup: CDR1 SNHLY, CDR2 FYNNEI. The CDR3 extends over 14 amino acids. The CDR3 reads CASSPDRALERLFF. CDR3 sequence (DNA): TGTGCCAGCAGTCCCGACAGGGCCCTAGAAAGACTGTTTTTT.

In this sample, this clonotype turned up many times. V and J are TRBV2 and TRBJ1-1; D unclear. The V gene lost 4 bases and the J gene lost 1 base, with 10 bases spanning the gap. The CDR3 is 14 residues long. From germline, CDR1 is SNHLY and CDR2 FYNNEI. CDR3 in amino acids: CASSGYRSNTEAFF. CDR3 sequence (DNA): TGTGCCAGCAGTGGTTACCGGTCGAACACTGAAGCTTTCTTT.

This clonotype was found many times. The chain employs TRBV6-1 and TRBJ1-2, with D perhaps matching TRBD1 (6 bases). This CDR3 is built from 16 residues. Germline CDR1 reads MNHNS; CDR2 reads SASEGT. V was trimmed by 3 bases and J by 4 bases, leaving 18 bases between them. The CDR3 loop is CASSDRGGRRGYGYTF. Here the CDR3 DNA reads TGTGCCAGCAGTGACCGAGGGGGGCGGCGTGGCTATGGCTACACCTTC.

The table lists this clonotype with a few counts. The V gene is TRBV5-6, the J gene TRBJ2-5; TRBD1 agrees at 10 bases. Germline V lookup: CDR1 SGHDT, CDR2 YYEEEE. V shed 0 bases, J shed 1 base, and the junction held 6 bases outside the gene matches. This CDR3 spans 17 amino acids. The CDR3 is CASSLGQGAIFQETQYF. The CDR3 region has the DNA TGTGCCAGCAGCTTGGGACAGGGGGCGATTTTCCAAGAGACCCAGTACTTC. Using reference TRBV5-6 and TRBJ2-5 for the parts outside the CDR3, the full variable domain is DAGVTQSPTHLIKTRGQQVTLRCSPKSGHDTVSWYQQALGQGPQFIFQYYEEEERQRGNFPDRFSGHQFPNYSSELNVNALLLGDSALYLCASSLGQGAIFQETQYFGPGTRLLVL.

This chain joins TRBV9 and TRBJ2-1; TRBD2 matches 10 bases. CDR1 and CDR2 (germline): SGDLS, YYNGEE. J gave up 7 bases and V 0 bases, and 4 bases lay outside the gene matches. This CDR3 is 15 amino acids long. CDR3 region: CASSVGASGGNEQFF. The DNA of the CDR3 is TGTGCCAGCAGCGTAGGAGCTAGCGGGGGTAATGAGCAGTTCTTC. Full variable domain (missing parts from reference TRBV9 and TRBJ2-1): DSGVTQTPKHLITATGQRVTLRCSPRSGDLSVYWYQQSLDQGLQFLIQYYNGEERAKGNILERFSAQQFPDLHSELNLSSLELGDSALYFCASSVGASGGNEQFFGPGTRLTVL.

This clonotype has a handful of counts. This chain uses TRBV4-3 with TRBJ1-2, with 8 bases that match TRBD1. The CDR3 has 14 residues. Per germline, CDR1 LGHNA and CDR2 YSLEER. The J segment lost 6 bases and the V segment lost 4 bases, leaving 7 bases of the junction unmatched. For the CDR3, the DNA is TGCGCCAGCAGCCGCTCTGACAGGGGCGATGGCTACACCTTC. This translates into CASSRSDRGDGYTF.

This clonotype was seen at least ten times. The chain uses TRBV3-1 and TRBJ1-5; D gene uncertain. V was clipped by 0 bases and J by 4 bases, with 4 bases between them. Germline V gene lookup returns CDR1 LGHDT and CDR2 YNNKEL (reference sequence). The length of the CDR3 is 13 residues. The CDR3 region is CASSQERNQPQHF. CDR3 nucleotide sequence: TGTGCCAGCAGCCAAGAACGGAATCAGCCCCAGCATTTT.

The chain combines TRBV9 with TRBJ1-4; 8 bases match TRBD1. The J segment lost 8 bases and the V segment lost 2 bases, leaving 11 bases of the junction unmatched. The CDR3 is 16 residues long. In germline, CDR1 is SGDLS, CDR2 YYNGEE. The CDR3 protein is CASSVDPGTGAEKLFF. The CDR3 nucleotides read TGTGCCAGCAGCGTGGACCCCGGGACAGGAGCAGAAAAACTGTTTTTT.

The sample holds many counts of this clonotype. The chain couples TRBV3-1 to TRBJ1-1; no firm D call. The CDR3 contains 15 residues. Germline CDR1 and CDR2: LGHDT and YNNKEL (reference sequence). V lost 0 bases and J lost 1, with 9 bases in between. The CDR3 DNA reads TGTGCCAGCAGCCAAGAATGGTCAGCGAACACTGAAGCTTTCTTT. Translated, it gives CASSQEWSANTEAFF.

This clonotype was found many times. The CDR3 nucleotides read TGTGCCAGCAAACCAACGGGTGAAAAACTGTTTTTT. Amino acid sequence: CASKPTGEKLFF. The J gene is TRBJ1-4, the V gene TRBV11-2; D unresolved. Germline values: CDR1 SGHAT, CDR2 FQNNGV. V was shortened by 7 bases and J by 7 bases, with 10 bases between the two germline ends. This CDR3 is 12 amino acids long.

With respect to this clonotype: A much larger clone differs from this one at a single base, so this may be a read error. The V and J genes are TRBV20-1 and TRBJ2-1; D is unclear. CDR1 and CDR2 from the germline V gene are DFQATT and SNEGSKA (reference sequence). Trimming shortened V by 6 bases and J by 10 bases, and 16 bases separated the two germline ends. The CDR3 contains 12 residues. The DNA for the CDR3 is TGCAGTGCGGGTGGGTCTACCACCGAGCAGTTCTTC. Translating gives CSAGGSTTEQFF.

This chain joins TRBV15 and TRBJ1-5; D possibly corresponds to TRBD1 (5 bases). The CDR3 has 14 amino acids. Germline V gene lookup returns CDR1 LNHNV and CDR2 YYDKDF (reference sequence). V lost 0 bases to trimming and J lost 5 bases, with 8 bases between them. CDR3 region: CATSRDWGDQPQHF. The CDR3 region has the DNA TGTGCCACCAGCAGAGATTGGGGGGATCAGCCCCAGCATTTT.